Listed here are 24 T cell receptor beta chains from one sample, sequenced in a study of regulatory T cells in long-lasting Graves disease (dated by TCRdb to the early 2020s). The protocol used for the library was multiplex PCR. For sequencing, an Illumina HiSeq 4000 was employed. CDR3 regions were amplified by Arm-PCR with iRepertoire HTBI primers to construct TCR beta libraries. The public reads were reanalyzed by TCRdb: fastp trimming at Q25, MiXCR alignment, in-frame beta chains only. Duplicate CDR3 protein sequences are folded into a single record with the most common DNA and genes. The sample table contains hundreds of thousands of distinct CDR3 sequences; only one count was recorded for 15% to 20% of them. 20% to 30% of the sample is in the top ten clones. This sample's time point label indicates: newly diagnosed GD, antithyroid drugs for less than 3 months. For both TCR sequencing and RNA sequencing, RNA was extracted from PBMCs in TRIzol.

These data were likewise used in another study, on T cells in Graves' hyperthyroidism and ophthalmopathy.

The source was peripheral blood mononuclear cells (PBMCs), collected at new diagnosis, from a patient treated with antithyroid drugs. The receptors originated from a woman aged 35-60 years with Graves disease. Donor details come from another sample of the same person, matched by shared clones.

Only a few counts were recorded for this clonotype. A much larger clone lies one base from this, so it may be a read error. The V and J genes are TRBV3-1 and TRBJ2-3; no definite D call. The CDR3 contains 11 residues. V dropped 5 bases and J dropped 4 bases, with 4 bases sitting between them. The V gene's germline CDR1 is LGHDT and CDR2 YNNKEL (reference sequence). CDR3 coding DNA: TGTGCCAGCAGCACCGCAGATACGCAGTATTTT. Translating it yields CASSTADTQYF.

The sample holds many counts of this clonotype. The CDR3 loop reads CASSEAVVTTGELFF. CDR3 nucleotide sequence: TGTGCCAGCAGTGAAGCGGTGGTAACCACCGGGGAGCTGTTTTTT. The V and J genes are TRBV2 and TRBJ2-2; D unresolved. V was trimmed by 0 bases and J by 4 bases, leaving 9 bases between them. This CDR3 contains 15 residues. From germline, CDR1 is SNHLY and CDR2 FYNNEI.

CDR3: CSVWGGGTGKLPLSNGNGYTF. CDR3 in DNA: TGCAGCGTCTGGGGGGGCGGGACAGGGAAACTCCCGCTCTCCAACGGGAATGGCTACACCTTC. The J gene is TRBJ1-2, the V gene TRBV29-1; TRBD1 aligns across 9 bases. The CDR3 has 21 residues. The germline V gene encodes CDR1 SQVTM and CDR2 ANQGSEA. The ends lost 6 bases at V and 6 bases at J; junction bases unmatched: 32.

This clonotype showed up many times. The chain links TRBV18 to TRBJ2-7; TRBD1 matches 9 bases. Germline-derived CDR1 and CDR2 are KGHSH and LQKENI. The junction had 4 bases not matched to a gene; V was cut back by 2 bases and J by 2 bases. The CDR3 covers 15 residues. The CDR3 reads CASSPAGQGPYEQYF. Written as DNA, the CDR3 is TGTGCCAGCTCACCAGCCGGACAGGGGCCCTACGAGCAGTACTTC.

Many counts were recorded for this clonotype. V gene TRBV6-1 combines with J gene TRBJ1-1, with 8 positions matching TRBD1. V lost 6 bases, J lost 4 bases, and 7 bases stayed unmatched. CDR1 and CDR2 from the germline V gene are MNHNS and SASEGT. This CDR3 is 14 amino acids long. The CDR3 reads CASRIVDRGTEAFF. CDR3 bases: TGTGCCAGCAGGATTGTCGACAGGGGCACTGAAGCTTTCTTT.

This clonotype appeared a few times. J is TRBJ1-1 and V is TRBV30; TRBD1 aligns across 9 bases. Germline assignment: CDR1 GTSNPN and CDR2 SVGIG (reference sequence). The CDR3 is 15 amino acids. The V gene end was trimmed by 3 bases and the J gene end by 6 bases; junction bases not matched to a gene: 11. The CDR3 coding sequence is TGTGCCTGGAGGGAAAGAAGGACAGGGGTCTCTGAAGCTTTCTTT. This gives the protein CAWRERRTGVSEAFF. Variable domain in full (rest from reference TRBV30 and TRBJ1-1): SQTIHQWPATLVQPVGSPLSLECTVEGTSNPNLYWYRQAAGRGLQLLFYSVGIGQISSEVPQNLSASRPQDRQFILSSKKLLLSDSGFYLCAWRERRTGVSEAFFGQGTRLTVV.

The rearrangement links TRBV13 to TRBJ2-2; TRBD1 matches at 9 bases. Germline CDR1 is PRHDT and CDR2 is FYEKMQ (reference sequence). The CDR3 length is 16 residues. Trimming removed 2 bases from V and 4 bases from J; junction bases left unmatched: 5. The CDR3 loop reads CASSLSTGGLTGELFF. The CDR3 DNA reads TGTGCCAGCAGCTTAAGCACAGGGGGCCTCACCGGGGAGCTGTTTTTT.

In its sample, this clonotype was seen many times. The rearrangement joins TRBV19 to TRBJ2-7; a possible D gene is TRBD1 (6 bases). The CDR3 covers 16 residues. The V gene lost 4 bases and the J gene lost 5 bases, with 21 bases spanning the gap. The germline V gene has CDR1 LNHDA and CDR2 SQIVND (reference sequence). The CDR3 here is CASSKPRSLGGHEQYF. The DNA for the CDR3 is TGTGCCAGTAGTAAACCGCGGTCACTAGGGGGTCACGAGCAGTACTTC.

The chain combines TRBV4-1 with TRBJ1-5; 11 bases line up with TRBD1. The CDR3 loop spans 16 amino acids. Germline V gene data show CDR1 as MGHRA and CDR2 as YSYEKL. V was clipped by 1 base and J by 3 bases; unmatched bases: 2. In nucleotides, the CDR3 is TGCGCCAGCAGCCAAGGGACAGGGGGCCCCAATCAGCCCCAGCATTTT. Translated, it gives CASSQGTGGPNQPQHF.

This rearrangement joins TRBV3-1 to TRBJ2-3; 7 bases are shared with TRBD2. Germline CDR1 reads LGHDT; CDR2 reads YNNKEL (reference sequence). Unmatched junction bases numbered 14, after V lost 4 bases and J lost 7 bases. The CDR3 has 16 amino acids. The CDR3 bases are TGTGCCAGCAGCCTAGCAGCGGGGATTGGGGTGAATACGCAGTATTTT. It is translated as CASSLAAGIGVNTQYF.

This clonotype showed up many times. The rearrangement joins TRBV5-6 to TRBJ1-4; the D gene is possibly TRBD1 (5 bases). Trimming stripped 4 bases from V and 3 bases from J, with 7 bases between. This CDR3 has 13 amino acids. CDR1 is SGHDT, CDR2 YYEEEE, per germline. Here the CDR3 reads CASSRGPNEKLFF. The CDR3 DNA sequence: TGTGCCAGCAGCAGGGGACCTAATGAAAAACTGTTTTTT.

This clonotype showed up many times. This chain joins TRBV11-2 and TRBJ1-2; D is ambiguous. V lost 6 bases and J lost 4, with 12 bases in between. CDR1 is SGHAT, CDR2 FQNNGV, per germline. The CDR3 runs 13 residues. CDR3 sequence: CASSSTGSYGYTF. For the CDR3, the DNA is TGTGCCAGCAGTTCTACGGGCTCCTATGGCTACACCTTC.

The sample holds a few counts of this clonotype. The V and J genes are TRBV19 and TRBJ1-5, with TRBD1 matching 9 bases. The V segment lost 7 bases and the J segment 2 bases; nucleotides outside the gene matches: 6. This CDR3 spans 15 amino acids. The V gene's germline CDR1 is LNHDA and CDR2 SQIVND (reference sequence). The CDR3, as DNA: TGTGCCAGTATAGGGACAGGGAAGGGCAATCAGCCCCAGCATTTT. This translates into CASIGTGKGNQPQHF.

This clonotype was recorded many times. The J gene is TRBJ1-5, the V gene TRBV4-1; no clear D. Germline V gives CDR1 MGHRA, CDR2 YSYEKL. CDR3 length equals 13 residues. The ends were cut back, 2 bases at V and 3 bases at J, with 5 bases in the middle. CDR3 bases: TGCGCCAGCAGCCAATTGGACAATCAGCCCCAGCATTTT. This sequence encodes CASSQLDNQPQHF.

In the case of this clonotype: One base separates it from a far larger clone, so it is likely a read error. The chain carries TRBV5-6 and TRBJ2-3, with TRBD1 identical over 7 bases. J gave up 1 base and V 0 bases, and 2 bases lay outside the gene matches. Germline lookup yields CDR1 SGHDT and CDR2 YYEEEE. The CDR3 runs to 15 residues. The DNA for the CDR3 is TGTGCCAGCAGCTTGGAGGGGGCCGGCACAGATACGCAGTATTTT. Protein sequence: CASSLEGAGTDTQYF.

This clonotype was seen only a few times. V is TRBV5-8 and J is TRBJ2-3; TRBD2 agrees at 7 bases. With V trimmed by 0 bases and J by 0 bases, 7 bases remained unmatched. This CDR3 contains 17 residues. Germline V CDR1 and CDR2: SGHTS, YDEGEE. The CDR3 DNA is TGTGCCAGCAGCTTGGAAGGGGCGGGGGAGAGCACAGATACGCAGTATTTT. Protein: CASSLEGAGESTDTQYF. Filled out from reference TRBV5-8 and TRBJ2-3, the complete variable domain reads EAGVTQSPTHLIKTRGQQATLRCSPISGHTSVYWYQQALGLGLQFLLWYDEGEERNRGNFPPRFSGRQFPNYSSELNVNALELEDSALYLCASSLEGAGESTDTQYFGPGTRLTVL.

In its sample, this clonotype was seen many times. DNA of the CDR3: TGCAGCGGGGGACTGCAAGAGACCCAGTACTTC. Its protein product is CSGGLQETQYF. This chain links TRBV29-1 with TRBJ2-5, with D tentatively TRBD2 (6 bases). This CDR3 is built from 11 residues. V was cut by 7 bases and J by 2 bases, with 8 bases left in between. Germline CDR1 SQVTM, CDR2 ANQGSEA.

This clonotype showed up just a few times. Compared with germline, one end of the junction differs, possibly owing to a read error. This chain uses TRBV2 with TRBJ2-1, with D perhaps matching TRBD1 or TRBD2 (7 bases each). Germline loops: CDR1 SNHLY, CDR2 FYNNEI. The CDR3 is 16 amino acids. CDR3 in amino acids: CASSSPAGGGWNEQSF. The CDR3 nucleotides read TGTGCCAGCAGTTCTCCTGCAGGGGGAGGGTGGAATGAGCAGTCCTTC.

This clonotype showed up many times. The chain carries TRBV7-9 and TRBJ2-2, with a weak D call TRBD2 (5 bases). The CDR3 is made up of 14 amino acids. In germline, CDR1 is SEHNR, CDR2 FQNEAQ (reference sequence). V was trimmed by 2 bases and J by 5 bases, leaving 9 bases between them. CDR3 loop: CASSLPRATGELFF. CDR3 sequence (DNA): TGTGCCAGCAGCTTACCGCGGGCAACCGGGGAGCTGTTTTTT. The full variable domain, rest sourced from reference TRBV7-9 and TRBJ2-2, is DTGVSQNPRHKITKRGQNVTFRCDPISEHNRLYWYRQTLGQGPEFLTYFQNEAQLEKSRLLSDRFSAERPKGSFSTLEIQRTEQGDSAMYLCASSLPRATGELFFGEGSRLTVL.

This clonotype was counted between two and nine times. This sequence joins TRBV7-9 and TRBJ1-1; D is perhaps TRBD1 (5 bases). Trimming left V 4 bases short and J 4 bases short, with 16 bases between. The length of the CDR3 is 15 residues. From germline, CDR1 is SEHNR and CDR2 FQNEAQ (reference sequence). Written as DNA, the CDR3 is TGTGCCAGCAGCTCACAAGGGAACCAGGGCACTGAAGCTTTCTTT. Its protein product is CASSSQGNQGTEAFF.

CDR3 residues: CASSFETSGPKQFF. CDR3 sequence (DNA): TGTGCCAGCAGTTTTGAAACTAGCGGGCCGAAGCAGTTCTTC. The chain links TRBV12-3 or TRBV12-4 to TRBJ2-1; TRBD2 aligns across 9 bases. Losses at the gene ends were 3 bases for V and 11 bases for J; bases not matched to a gene: 8. This CDR3 is 14 amino acids long.

At least ten counts were recorded for this clonotype. V is TRBV20-1 and J is TRBJ1-2, with no clear D. There are 14 residues in the CDR3. Trimming took off 3 bases at V and 6 bases at J, with 17 bases between the two ends. Germline V lookup: CDR1 DFQATT, CDR2 SNEGSKA (reference sequence). The CDR3 region has the DNA TGCAGTGCTAGCACGGCCGAGGGAGTCAATGGCTACACCTTC. As protein: CSASTAEGVNGYTF.

In its sample, this clonotype was seen a few times. The J gene is TRBJ1-5, the V gene TRBV18, with a tentative D call TRBD1 (6 bases). V lost 4 bases, J lost 7 bases, and 14 bases lay in between. The V gene's germline CDR1 is KGHSH and CDR2 LQKENI. The CDR3 has 14 residues. The CDR3 protein is CASSLGGREQPQHF. The CDR3 DNA reads as TGTGCCAGCTCACTAGGGGGAAGAGAGCAGCCCCAGCATTTT.

The CDR3 DNA reads as TGTGCCAGCAGTTCTCCTACTAGAGCGGAGACCCAGTACTTC. This codes for CASSSPTRAETQYF. This sequence joins TRBV27 and TRBJ2-5; D perhaps matches TRBD2 (5 bases). The CDR3 consists of 14 residues. The germline V gene has CDR1 MNHEY and CDR2 SMNVEV (reference sequence). V was trimmed by 4 bases and J by 5 bases, leaving 14 bases between them.